The clone carrying this TCR beta chain was counted between two and nine times. Axillary draining lymph nodes of breast cancer patients supplied the node samples. TCRdb redid the calling of the multiplex PCR reads with MiXCR, one entry per CDR3 protein. The top ten hold around 1% of the sample, which has about 270,000 distinct CDR3 sequences, roughly 30% seen once. The source of the sample is a study of breast tumors, draining lymph nodes, adjacent tissues. Germline CDR1 MNHNS, CDR2 SASEGT. V dropped 7 bases and J dropped 5 bases, with 16 bases sitting between them. The CDR3 totals 14 residues. This chain links TRBV6-1 with TRBJ2-3; D may match TRBD1 or TRBD2 (7 bases each). The source of this sequence is a female donor with breast cancer. Some clones in this sample may be carry-over from other donors' samples. Sequenced: axillary lymph node tissue. CDR3 amino acids: CASTPPRGGDTQYF. The CDR3 DNA reads TGTGCCAGCACGCCCCCCAGGGGGGGAGATACGCAGTATTTT.